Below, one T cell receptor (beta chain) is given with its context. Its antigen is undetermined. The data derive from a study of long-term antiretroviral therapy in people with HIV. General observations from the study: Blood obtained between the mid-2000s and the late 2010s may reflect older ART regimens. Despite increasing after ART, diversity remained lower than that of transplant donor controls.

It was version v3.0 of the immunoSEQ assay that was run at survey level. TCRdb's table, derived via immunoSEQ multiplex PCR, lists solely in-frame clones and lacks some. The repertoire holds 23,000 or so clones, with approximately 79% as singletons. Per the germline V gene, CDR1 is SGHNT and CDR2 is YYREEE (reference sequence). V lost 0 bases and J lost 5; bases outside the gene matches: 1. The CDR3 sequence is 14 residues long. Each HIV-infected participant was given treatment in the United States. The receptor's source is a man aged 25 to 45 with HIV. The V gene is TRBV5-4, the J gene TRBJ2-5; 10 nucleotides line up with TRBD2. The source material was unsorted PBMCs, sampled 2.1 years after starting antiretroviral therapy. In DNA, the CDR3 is TGTGCCAGCAGCTTGGAGCGGGGGGGGGAGACCCAGTACTTC. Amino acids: CASSLERGGETQYF.